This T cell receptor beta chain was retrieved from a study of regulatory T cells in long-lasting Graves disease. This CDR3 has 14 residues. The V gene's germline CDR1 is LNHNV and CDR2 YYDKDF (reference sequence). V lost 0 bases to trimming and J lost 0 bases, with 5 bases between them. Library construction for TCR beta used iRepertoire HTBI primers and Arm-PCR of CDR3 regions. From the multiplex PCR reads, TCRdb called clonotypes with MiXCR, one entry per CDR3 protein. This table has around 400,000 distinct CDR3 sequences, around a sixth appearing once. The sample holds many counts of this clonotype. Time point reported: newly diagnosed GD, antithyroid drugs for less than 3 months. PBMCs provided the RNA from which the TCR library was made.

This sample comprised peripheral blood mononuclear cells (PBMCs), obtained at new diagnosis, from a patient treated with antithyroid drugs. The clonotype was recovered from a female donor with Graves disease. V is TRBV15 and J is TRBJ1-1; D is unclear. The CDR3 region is CATSRDKMNTEAFF. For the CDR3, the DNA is TGTGCCACCAGCAGAGATAAAATGAACACTGAAGCTTTCTTT.